This TCR beta chain was identified in a study of T cells in Graves' hyperthyroidism and ophthalmopathy. Overall study context: Peripheral blood collection took place at initial diagnosis, before any treatment. Notes on the study in general: Ophthalmopathy was separated from stable hyperthyroidism by a 13 V-J model.

This clonotype was seen only a few times. Its target is unknown. Diagnosis relied on clinical symptoms, serum thyroxine and TRAb, thyroid ultrasound and orbital computed tomography. Fresh 10 ml peripheral blood yielded PBMCs. The CDR3 is made up of 14 amino acids. CDR1 and CDR2 from the germline V gene are SGHDN and FVKESK. V was shortened by 1 base and J by 5 bases, with 11 bases between the two germline ends. RNA transcripts were the template for amplifying TCR beta CDR3 regions. First-round RT-PCR of the TCR CDR3 relied on the HTBI primer set. TCRdb re-called the multiplex PCR reads with MiXCR, one entry per CDR3 protein. The data hold 340,000 or so distinct CDR3 sequences, with approximately 22% observed a single time.

Input material: blood. The receptor comes from a woman aged 45-60 years with Graves' hyperthyroidism. V gene TRBV14 combines with J gene TRBJ1-1; TRBD1 might be the D (6 bases). The CDR3 DNA is TGTGCCAGCAGCCAAGTTGGGGGCAGGACTGAAGCTTTCTTT. It translates to CASSQVGGRTEAFF. Full variable domain (missing parts from reference TRBV14 and TRBJ1-1): EAGVTQFPSHSVIEKGQTVTLRCDPISGHDNLYWYRRVMGKEIKFLLHFVKESKQDESGMPNNRFLAERTGGTYSTLKVQPAELEDSGVYFCASSQVGGRTEAFFGQGTRLTVV.